The 18 T cell receptor beta chains below all came from one sample that was sequenced in a study of identical twins. TCRdb re-called the 5' RACE reads with MiXCR, one entry per CDR3 protein. This sample yields some 240,000 distinct CDR3 sequences, of which about 8.3% are seen a single time; 2.5% to 3.5% belongs to the top ten. These data were also reused for a study on yellow fever vaccine responses in identical twins.

The material sequenced was CD8+ T cells sorted from blood. Receptors were obtained from a young woman in good health.

This clonotype was seen repeatedly, ten times or more. The rearrangement links TRBV7-9 to TRBJ2-7, with D unresolved. Trimming took off 5 bases at V and 2 bases at J, with 13 bases between the two ends. From germline, CDR1 is SEHNR and CDR2 FQNEAQ (reference sequence). The CDR3 sequence is 14 residues long. The CDR3 nucleotides are TGTGCCAGCAGCCCGAAGGTTCAGACCTACGAGCAGTACTTC. Amino acids: CASSPKVQTYEQYF. Together with reference TRBV7-9 and TRBJ2-7, the CDR3 gives the full variable domain: DTGVSQNPRHKITKRGQNVTFRCDPISEHNRLYWYRQTLGQGPEFLTYFQNEAQLEKSRLLSDRFSAERPKGSFSTLEIQRTEQGDSAMYLCASSPKVQTYEQYFGPGTRLTVT.

This clonotype was picked up a small number of times. The chain carries TRBV6-1 and TRBJ2-7; D is unresolved. There are 12 residues in the CDR3. Germline loops: CDR1 MNHNS, CDR2 SASEGT. Trimming cost V 10 bases and J 6 bases, with 16 bases left between them. The chain's CDR3 is CATLNTVSEQYF. CDR3 sequence (DNA): TGTGCCACCCTCAACACGGTTTCCGAGCAGTACTTC.

This clonotype was recorded a few times. The chain recombines TRBV29-1 with TRBJ2-1; D might be TRBD2 (7 bases). Trimming removed 7 bases from V and 7 bases from J, with 26 bases in between. Germline-derived CDR1 and CDR2 are SQVTM and ANQGSEA. The CDR3 length is 16 residues. The CDR3 spells CSGRKGGVGTGNEQFF. CDR3 bases: TGCAGCGGACGCAAAGGGGGGGTCGGTACGGGGAATGAGCAGTTCTTC.

In this sample, this clonotype turned up a few times. The chain links TRBV11-1 to TRBJ1-1; D possibly corresponds to TRBD1 (5 bases). V was cut by 0 bases and J by 0 bases, with 17 bases left in between. Germline V gives CDR1 SGHAT, CDR2 FQDESV (reference sequence). This CDR3 region has 18 residues. Here the CDR3 reads CASSLAGGEGFMNTEAFF. The CDR3 region has the DNA TGTGCCAGCAGCTTAGCGGGAGGGGAGGGGTTCATGAACACTGAAGCTTTCTTT.

V is TRBV24-1 and J is TRBJ2-4; TRBD1 or TRBD2 may be the D gene (5 bases each). The V and J ends lost 7 bases and 0 bases respectively, with 12 bases between them. The CDR3 contains 15 residues. CDR1 and CDR2 from the germline V gene are KGHDR and SFDVKD. The chain's CDR3 is CATSGDLLAKNIQYF. Written as DNA, the CDR3 is TGTGCCACCAGCGGGGACCTCTTAGCCAAAAACATTCAGTACTTC.

The V gene is TRBV6-2 or TRBV6-3, the J gene TRBJ2-7, with D maybe TRBD2 (5 bases). The germline CDR1 and CDR2 sequences are MNHEY and SVGEGT. V was clipped by 8 bases and J by 6 bases, with 17 bases between them. The CDR3 has 13 amino acids. DNA for the CDR3: TGTGCCAGCTCCCGGGAACCCCACAGCGAGCAGTACTTC. It yields the protein CASSREPHSEQYF.

V is TRBV6-1 and J is TRBJ2-1; TRBD2 agrees at 14 bases. CDR3 length: 14 residues. CDR1 is MNHNS and CDR2 is SASEGT in the germline V gene. V dropped 9 bases and J dropped 6; count of bases not matched to a gene: 4. The DNA of the CDR3 is TGTGCCAGTCAAGGACTAGCGGGGGGCAATGAGCAGTTCTTC. Protein: CASQGLAGGNEQFF.

A few counts support this clonotype. The chain joins TRBV6-5 to TRBJ2-2; 9 nucleotides match TRBD2. CDR1 MNHEY and CDR2 SVGAGI come from the germline V gene. V lost 2 bases, J lost 5 bases, and 3 bases stayed unmatched. This CDR3 has 15 amino acids. The CDR3 bases are TGTGCCAGCAGTTACCCCAGCGGGAGGACCGGGGAGCTGTTTTTT. Protein sequence: CASSYPSGRTGELFF.

This clonotype was counted only a few times. The chain combines TRBV27 with TRBJ1-6; weak D call: TRBD1 (6 bases). CDR3 length equals 14 residues. Trimming left V 5 bases short and J 4 bases short, with 9 bases between. CDR1 and CDR2 from the germline V gene are MNHEY and SMNVEV (reference sequence). The CDR3, as DNA: TGTGCCAGCAGTACGGACAGTTATAATTCACCCCTCCACTTT. Protein product: CASSTDSYNSPLHF.

This clonotype has at least ten counts. V gene TRBV9 combines with J gene TRBJ1-1; 11 bases agree with TRBD1. The CDR3 extends over 19 amino acids. J gave up 1 base and V 0 bases, and 11 bases lay outside the gene matches. Germline CDR1 SGDLS, CDR2 YYNGEE. The DNA for the CDR3 is TGTGCCAGCAGCGTAGCCGGTGGGGGGACAGGGGGTGCGAACACTGAAGCTTTCTTT. It codes for CASSVAGGGTGGANTEAFF.

The table lists this clonotype with many counts. The V call is TRBV12-3 or TRBV12-4, the J call TRBJ2-1; D is unresolved. V gave up 6 bases and J gave up 9 bases, with 18 bases separating them. CDR3 length: 14 amino acids. Here the CDR3 reads CASSPSNVLGEQFF. The CDR3 nucleotides are TGTGCCAGCAGCCCGTCGAACGTATTGGGTGAGCAGTTCTTC.

The chain is built from TRBV4-1 and TRBJ2-7; D is uncertain. From germline, CDR1 is MGHRA and CDR2 YSYEKL. Trimming took 0 bases from V and 5 from J, leaving 20 bases between them. This CDR3 is 17 amino acids long. CDR3: CASSQDPPWASRNEQYF. DNA for the CDR3: TGCGCCAGCAGCCAAGATCCCCCTTGGGCGTCGAGGAACGAGCAGTACTTC.

The V gene is TRBV20-1, the J gene TRBJ2-7; either TRBD1 or TRBD2 may fit D (5 bases each). CDR3 size: 15 residues. The V end was cut by 4 bases, the J end by 1 base, with 17 bases between. Germline V gene sequence: CDR1 DFQATT, CDR2 SNEGSKA (reference sequence). The CDR3 spells CSATRPGTASYEQYF. Here the CDR3 DNA reads TGCAGTGCTACCCGCCCTGGGACGGCGTCCTACGAGCAGTACTTC.

This clonotype has just a few counts. J is TRBJ2-1 and V is TRBV9; D not resolved. This CDR3 region has 13 residues. Germline assignment: CDR1 SGDLS and CDR2 YYNGEE. Deletions cut 3 bases from V and 2 bases from J, with 6 bases between. The DNA for the CDR3 is TGTGCCAGCAGCGCCTCAACCTACAATGAGCAGTTCTTC. Translation: CASSASTYNEQFF.

To note about this clonotype: This sequence may be a read error, since a much larger clone differs from it by one base. The rearrangement links TRBV10-3 to TRBJ2-5; no clear D. V dropped 2 bases and J dropped 4 bases, with 5 bases sitting between them. There are 12 residues in the CDR3. CDR1 and CDR2 from the germline V gene are ENHRY and SYGVKD. CDR3 coding DNA: TGTGCCATCAGTGAGGTTGGAGAGACCCAGTACTTC. It specifies CAISEVGETQYF.

This clonotype was counted a few times. The chain employs TRBV4-3 and TRBJ1-4; D is uncertain. This CDR3 comprises 14 residues. The V end lost 0 bases, the J end lost 8 bases, and 10 bases lay between the germline ends. Germline V CDR1 and CDR2: LGHNA, YSLEER. The DNA for the CDR3 is TGCGCCAGCAGCCAAGATCCGGCGGTGGAAAAACTGTTTTTT. Translated, it gives CASSQDPAVEKLFF.

The chain recombines TRBV5-5 with TRBJ1-1; D is ambiguous. This CDR3 comprises 15 residues. The V gene's germline CDR1 is SGHKS and CDR2 YYEKEE (reference sequence). Deletions cut 1 base from V and 1 base from J, with 11 bases between. The CDR3, as DNA: TGTGCCAGCAGCTTGATCTTTGGATGGAACACTGAAGCTTTCTTT. It is translated as CASSLIFGWNTEAFF.

This clonotype was seen a handful of times. The chain joins TRBV15 to TRBJ1-4, with 10 bases matching TRBD1. The CDR3 spans 15 residues. V lost 5 bases, J lost 7 bases, and 7 bases stayed unmatched. Germline V lookup: CDR1 LNHNV, CDR2 YYDKDF (reference sequence). This CDR3 is CATSPRTGGGEKLFF. Here the CDR3 DNA reads TGTGCCACCAGCCCTCGGACAGGGGGGGGTGAAAAACTGTTTTTT.